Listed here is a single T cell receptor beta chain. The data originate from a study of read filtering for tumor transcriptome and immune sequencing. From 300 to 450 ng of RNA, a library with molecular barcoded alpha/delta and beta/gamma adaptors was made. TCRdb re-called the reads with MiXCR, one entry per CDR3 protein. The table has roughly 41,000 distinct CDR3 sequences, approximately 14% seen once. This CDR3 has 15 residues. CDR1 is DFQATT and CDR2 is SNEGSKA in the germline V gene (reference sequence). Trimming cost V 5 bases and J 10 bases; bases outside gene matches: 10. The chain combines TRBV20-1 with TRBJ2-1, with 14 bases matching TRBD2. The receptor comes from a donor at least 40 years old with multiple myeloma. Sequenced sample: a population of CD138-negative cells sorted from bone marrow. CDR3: CSAEGLAGGKDEQFF. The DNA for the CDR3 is TGCAGTGCTGAAGGACTAGCGGGAGGTAAAGACGAGCAGTTCTTC.